The clone carrying this TCR beta chain appeared once. The antigen remains unidentified. 60 Vbeta and 13 Jbeta primers were used in PCR. Only in-frame clones appear in the TCRdb table, and some are missing; sequencing was by immunoSEQ multiplex PCR. The repertoire consists of around 150,000 clones, with around 59% occurring once and the leading ten covering around 1.9%. These donors, healthy bone marrow donors, were studied. This entry is derived from a study of cytomegalovirus exposure and HLA in healthy donors. V gave up 1 base and J gave up 5 bases; unmatched junction bases: 16. There are 18 residues in the CDR3. Germline lookup yields CDR1 SGHTA and CDR2 FQGNSA. General study points: Reported performance of the classifier showed diagnosis of cytomegalovirus status with high specificity and sensitivity. The authors assumed roughly uniform sequencing depth across donors for presence/absence analyses.

The J gene is TRBJ2-7, the V gene TRBV7-2; 8 positions agree with TRBD2. Source material: PBMCs. This sequence originates from a male donor in good health and CMV-seronegative. CDR3 loop: CASSLGPGGATLSHEQYF. In nucleotides, the CDR3 is TGTGCCAGCAGCTTAGGCCCCGGGGGGGCTACCTTATCCCACGAGCAGTACTTC.